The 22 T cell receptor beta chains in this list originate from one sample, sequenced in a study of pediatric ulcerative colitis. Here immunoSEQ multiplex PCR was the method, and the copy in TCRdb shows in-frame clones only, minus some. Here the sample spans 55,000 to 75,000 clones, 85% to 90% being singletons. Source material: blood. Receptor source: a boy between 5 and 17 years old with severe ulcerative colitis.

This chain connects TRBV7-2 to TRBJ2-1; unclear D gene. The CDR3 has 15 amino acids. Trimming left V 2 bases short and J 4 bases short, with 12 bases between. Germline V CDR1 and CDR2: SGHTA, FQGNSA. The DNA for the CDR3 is TGTGCCAGCAGCTTAATGATGAATATATACAATGAGCAGTTCTTC. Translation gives CASSLMMNIYNEQFF.

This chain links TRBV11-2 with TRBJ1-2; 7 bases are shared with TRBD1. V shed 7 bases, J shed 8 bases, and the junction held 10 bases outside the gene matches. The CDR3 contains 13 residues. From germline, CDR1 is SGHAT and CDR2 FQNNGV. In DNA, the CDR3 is TGTGCCAGCACGACCACAGGGGCGAGGGGCTACACCTTC. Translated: CASTTTGARGYTF.

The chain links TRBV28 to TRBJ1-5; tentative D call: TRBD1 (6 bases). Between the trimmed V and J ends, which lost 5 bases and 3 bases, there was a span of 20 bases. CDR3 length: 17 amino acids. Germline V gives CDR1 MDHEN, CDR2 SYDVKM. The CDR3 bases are TGTGCCAGCAGTCCCCCTCTGAAATGGGACACCAATCAGCCCCAGCATTTT. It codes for CASSPPLKWDTNQPQHF.

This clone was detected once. The CDR3, as DNA: TGTGCCAGCAGGGAGATAGCTGCTCAAGAGACCCAGTACTTC. Translated, it gives CASREIAAQETQYF. V and J are TRBV2 and TRBJ2-5; D uncertain. In germline, CDR1 is SNHLY, CDR2 FYNNEI. Between the trimmed V and J ends, which lost 6 bases and 2 bases, there was a span of 13 bases. This CDR3 comprises 14 residues.

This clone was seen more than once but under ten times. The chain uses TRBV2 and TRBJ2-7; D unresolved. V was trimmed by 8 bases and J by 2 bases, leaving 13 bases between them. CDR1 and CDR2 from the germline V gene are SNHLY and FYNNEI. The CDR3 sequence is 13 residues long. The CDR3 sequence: CASRAGSAYEQYF. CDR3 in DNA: TGTGCCAGCCGCGCCGGCAGTGCCTACGAGCAGTACTTC.

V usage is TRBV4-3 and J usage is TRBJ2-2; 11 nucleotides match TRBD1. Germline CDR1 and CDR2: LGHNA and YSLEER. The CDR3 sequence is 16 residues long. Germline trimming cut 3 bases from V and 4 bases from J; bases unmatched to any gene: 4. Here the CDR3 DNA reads TGCGCCAGCAGCCACGGGACAGGGGGTAGCACCGGGGAGCTGTTTTTT. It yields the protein CASSHGTGGSTGELFF.

The CDR3 nucleotides are TGTGCCAGCAGCTTAGCGGCAGGGCAAAACTATGGCTACACCTTC. This translates into CASSLAAGQNYGYTF. The chain couples TRBV7-9 to TRBJ1-2; tentatively, D is TRBD1 (5 bases). CDR3 length: 15 residues. The V end lost 0 bases, the J end lost 2 bases, and 10 bases lay between the germline ends. The germline gives CDR1 SEHNR, CDR2 FQNEAQ (reference sequence).

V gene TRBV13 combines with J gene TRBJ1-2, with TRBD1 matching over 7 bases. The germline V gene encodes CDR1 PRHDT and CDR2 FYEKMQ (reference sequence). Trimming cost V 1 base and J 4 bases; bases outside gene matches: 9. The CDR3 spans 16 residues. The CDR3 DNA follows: TGTGCCAGCAGCTTAGCAGGCGACAGGGTAGTCTATGGCTACACCTTC. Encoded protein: CASSLAGDRVVYGYTF.

CDR3 nucleotide sequence: TGTGCCAGTAGTGACAGGGGGATAGCTGGAAACACCATATATTTT. This gives the protein CASSDRGIAGNTIYF. This chain connects TRBV19 to TRBJ1-3; TRBD1 aligns across 9 bases. The CDR3 covers 15 residues. In germline, CDR1 is LNHDA, CDR2 SQIVND (reference sequence). Unmatched junction bases numbered 4, after V lost 5 bases and J lost 2 bases.

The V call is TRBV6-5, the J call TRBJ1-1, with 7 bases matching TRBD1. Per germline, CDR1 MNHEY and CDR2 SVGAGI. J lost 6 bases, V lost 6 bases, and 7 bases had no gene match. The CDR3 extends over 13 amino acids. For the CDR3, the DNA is TGTGCCAGCAGCCGAGGGGGCGGCGCTGAAGCTTTCTTT. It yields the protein CASSRGGGAEAFF.

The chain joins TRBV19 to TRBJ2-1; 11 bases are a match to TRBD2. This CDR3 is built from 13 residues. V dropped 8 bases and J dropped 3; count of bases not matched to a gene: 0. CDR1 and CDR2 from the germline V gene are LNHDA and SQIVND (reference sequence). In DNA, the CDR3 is TGTGCCAGTGGGACTAGCGGCTACAATGAGCAGTTCTTC. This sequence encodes CASGTSGYNEQFF.

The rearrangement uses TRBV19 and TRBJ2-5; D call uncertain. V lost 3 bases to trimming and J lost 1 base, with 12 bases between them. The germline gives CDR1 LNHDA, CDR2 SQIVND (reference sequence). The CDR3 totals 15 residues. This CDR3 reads CASSMGSKLQETQYF. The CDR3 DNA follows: TGTGCCAGTAGTATGGGTTCGAAACTCCAAGAGACCCAGTACTTC. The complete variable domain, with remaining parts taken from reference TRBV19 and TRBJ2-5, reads DGGITQSPKYLFRKEGQNVTLSCEQNLNHDAMYWYRQDPGQGLRLIYYSQIVNDFQKGDIAEGYSVSREKKESFPLTVTSAQKNPTAFYLCASSMGSKLQETQYFGPGTRLLVL.

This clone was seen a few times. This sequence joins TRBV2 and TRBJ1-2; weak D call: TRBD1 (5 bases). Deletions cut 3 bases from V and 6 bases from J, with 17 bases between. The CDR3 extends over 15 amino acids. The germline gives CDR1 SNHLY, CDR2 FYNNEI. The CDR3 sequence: CASSDSLSGSHGYTF. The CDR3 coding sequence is TGTGCCAGCAGTGATAGTTTGTCAGGGTCCCATGGCTACACCTTC.

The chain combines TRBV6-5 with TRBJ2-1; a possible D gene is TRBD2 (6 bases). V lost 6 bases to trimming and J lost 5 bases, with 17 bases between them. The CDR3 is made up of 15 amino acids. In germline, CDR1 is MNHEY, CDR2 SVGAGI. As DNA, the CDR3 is TGTGCCAGCAGGCTCGCTACTAGCCCCAACAATGAGCAGTTCTTC. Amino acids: CASRLATSPNNEQFF.

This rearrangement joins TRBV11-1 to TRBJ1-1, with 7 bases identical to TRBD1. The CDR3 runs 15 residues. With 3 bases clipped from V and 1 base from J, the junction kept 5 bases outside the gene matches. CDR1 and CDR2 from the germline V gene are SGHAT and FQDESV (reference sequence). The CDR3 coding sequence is TGTGCCAGCAGCTTGGACAGGTTTTGGAACACTGAAGCTTTCTTT. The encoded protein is CASSLDRFWNTEAFF.

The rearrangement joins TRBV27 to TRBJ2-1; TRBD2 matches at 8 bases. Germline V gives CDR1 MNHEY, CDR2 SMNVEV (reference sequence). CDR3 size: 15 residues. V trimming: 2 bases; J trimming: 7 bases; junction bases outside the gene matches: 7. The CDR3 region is CASSLGVSGGNEQFF. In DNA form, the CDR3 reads TGTGCCAGCAGTTTAGGAGTAAGCGGGGGAAATGAGCAGTTCTTC.

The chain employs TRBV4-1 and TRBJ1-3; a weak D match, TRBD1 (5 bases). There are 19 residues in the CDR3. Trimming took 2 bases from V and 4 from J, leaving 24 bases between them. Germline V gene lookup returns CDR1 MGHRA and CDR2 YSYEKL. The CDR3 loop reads CASSQSGGGDLLRGNTIYF. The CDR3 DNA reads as TGCGCCAGCAGCCAATCGGGTGGGGGAGATTTACTCCGGGGAAACACCATATATTTT.

This CDR3 is CASSRPGWNTDTQYF. Here the CDR3 DNA reads TGTGCCAGCAGCCGGCCCGGTTGGAACACAGATACGCAGTATTTT. The chain joins TRBV13 to TRBJ2-3; D is unclear. Germline lookup yields CDR1 PRHDT and CDR2 FYEKMQ (reference sequence). Deletions cut 5 bases from V and 2 bases from J, with 14 bases between. The CDR3 is 15 amino acids.

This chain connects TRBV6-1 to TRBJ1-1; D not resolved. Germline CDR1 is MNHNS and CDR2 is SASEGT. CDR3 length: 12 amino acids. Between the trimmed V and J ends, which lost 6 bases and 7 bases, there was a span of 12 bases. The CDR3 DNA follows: TGTGCCAGCAGGGAGGACGGAAATGAAGCTTTCTTT. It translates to CASREDGNEAFF.

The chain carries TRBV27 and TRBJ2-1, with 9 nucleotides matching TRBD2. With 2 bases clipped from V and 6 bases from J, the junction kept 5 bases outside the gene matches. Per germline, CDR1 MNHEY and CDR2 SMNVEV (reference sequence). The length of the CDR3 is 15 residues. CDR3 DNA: TGTGCCAGCAGTTTACGGCGGGAGGGCTTCAATGAGCAGTTCTTC. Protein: CASSLRREGFNEQFF.

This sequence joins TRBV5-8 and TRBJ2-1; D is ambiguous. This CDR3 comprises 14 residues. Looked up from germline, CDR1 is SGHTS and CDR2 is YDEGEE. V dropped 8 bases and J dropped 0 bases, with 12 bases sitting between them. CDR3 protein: CAREARSSYNEQFF. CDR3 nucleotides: TGTGCCAGGGAAGCGCGGAGCTCCTACAATGAGCAGTTCTTC.

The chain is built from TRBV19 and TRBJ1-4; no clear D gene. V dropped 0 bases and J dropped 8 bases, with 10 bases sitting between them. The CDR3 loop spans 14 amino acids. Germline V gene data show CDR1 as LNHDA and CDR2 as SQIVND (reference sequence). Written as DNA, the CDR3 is TGTGCCAGTAGTATAGATTCTCTGGGGGAAAAACTGTTTTTT. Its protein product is CASSIDSLGEKLFF.